This T cell receptor beta chain was identified during a study of human T cells and chemical hapten exposure. This clonotype has at least ten counts. Attachment of unique molecular identifiers to individual cDNA molecules was performed in the library. In TCRdb, the RACE reads were re-called with MiXCR into one record per CDR3 protein. The table has about 250,000 distinct CDR3 sequences, roughly 7.7% seen once. The CDR3 extends over 12 amino acids. With 2 bases removed from V and 8 bases from J, the gap between germline ends came to 6 bases. The germline V gene has CDR1 MNHNY and CDR2 SVGAGI (reference sequence). Time point reported: pre-sensitization, week 0. Treatment reported: therapeutic diphenylcyclopropenone sensitization with weekly scalp DPC.

The rearrangement uses TRBV6-6 and TRBJ1-4, with D uncertain. Source: whole blood, taken in connection with sensitization to the hapten diphenylcyclopropenone (DPC). The source of this sequence is a man between 18 and 35 years old with alopecia areata. Some clones in this sample may be carry-over from other donors' samples. The CDR3: CASSYGEEKLFF. The CDR3 DNA sequence: TGTGCCAGCAGTTACGGAGAAGAAAAACTGTTTTTT.